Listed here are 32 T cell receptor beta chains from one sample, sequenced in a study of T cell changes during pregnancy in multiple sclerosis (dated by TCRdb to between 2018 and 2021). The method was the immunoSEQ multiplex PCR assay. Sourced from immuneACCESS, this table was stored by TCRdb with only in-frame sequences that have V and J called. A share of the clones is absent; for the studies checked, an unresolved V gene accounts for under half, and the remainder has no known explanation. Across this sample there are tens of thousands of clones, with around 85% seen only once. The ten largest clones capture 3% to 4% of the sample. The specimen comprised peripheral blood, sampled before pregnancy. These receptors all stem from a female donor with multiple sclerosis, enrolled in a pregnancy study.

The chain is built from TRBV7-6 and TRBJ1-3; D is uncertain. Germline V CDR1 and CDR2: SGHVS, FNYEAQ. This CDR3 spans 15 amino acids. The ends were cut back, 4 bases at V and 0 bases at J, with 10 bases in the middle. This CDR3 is CASSSTVYSGNTIYF. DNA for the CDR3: TGTGCCAGCAGCTCTACCGTTTACTCTGGAAACACCATATATTTT.

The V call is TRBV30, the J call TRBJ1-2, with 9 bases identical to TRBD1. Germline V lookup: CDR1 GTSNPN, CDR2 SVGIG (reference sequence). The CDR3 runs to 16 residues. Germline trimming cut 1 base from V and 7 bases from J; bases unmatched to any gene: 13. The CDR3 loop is CAWSAPGTGKRGGYTF. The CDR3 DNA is TGTGCCTGGAGTGCCCCCGGGACAGGGAAAAGGGGTGGCTACACCTTC.

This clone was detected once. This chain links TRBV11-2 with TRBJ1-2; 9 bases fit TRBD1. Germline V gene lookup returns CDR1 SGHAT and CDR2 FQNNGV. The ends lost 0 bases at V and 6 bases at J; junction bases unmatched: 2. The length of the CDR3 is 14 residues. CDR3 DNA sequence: TGTGCCAGCAGCTTAGACCGGACAGGGGATGGCTACACCTTC. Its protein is CASSLDRTGDGYTF.

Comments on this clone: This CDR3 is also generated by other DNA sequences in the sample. The CDR3 protein is CASSPGTATNEKLFF. DNA of the CDR3: TGTGCCAGTAGTCCAGGGACAGCAACTAATGAAAAACTGTTTTTT. The chain links TRBV19 to TRBJ1-4, with 7 bases lining up with TRBD1. The germline V gene encodes CDR1 LNHDA and CDR2 SQIVND (reference sequence). The ends lost 5 bases at V and 0 bases at J; junction bases unmatched: 3. The CDR3 covers 15 residues.

CDR3: CASSSAGIDGYTF. The CDR3, as DNA: TGTGCCAGCAGCTCTGCAGGGATAGATGGCTACACCTTC. This sequence joins TRBV7-9 and TRBJ1-2, with D possibly TRBD1 on 5 matching bases. Germline-derived CDR1 and CDR2 are SEHNR and FQNEAQ (reference sequence). This CDR3 comprises 13 residues. V lost 4 bases and J 6 bases, leaving 12 bases between the germline ends.

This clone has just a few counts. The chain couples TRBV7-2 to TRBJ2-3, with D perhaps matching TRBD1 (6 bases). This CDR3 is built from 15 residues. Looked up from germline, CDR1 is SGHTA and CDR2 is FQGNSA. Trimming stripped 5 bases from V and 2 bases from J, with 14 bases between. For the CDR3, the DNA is TGTGCCAGCAGCCCTCAGGGGCCAGTCACAGATACGCAGTATTTT. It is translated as CASSPQGPVTDTQYF.

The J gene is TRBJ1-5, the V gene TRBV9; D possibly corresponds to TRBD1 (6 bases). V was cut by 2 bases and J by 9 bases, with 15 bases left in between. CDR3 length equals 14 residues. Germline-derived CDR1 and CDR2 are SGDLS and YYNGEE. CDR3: CASSVDSFVGPQHF. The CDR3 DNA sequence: TGTGCCAGCAGCGTGGACAGTTTCGTTGGGCCCCAGCATTTT.

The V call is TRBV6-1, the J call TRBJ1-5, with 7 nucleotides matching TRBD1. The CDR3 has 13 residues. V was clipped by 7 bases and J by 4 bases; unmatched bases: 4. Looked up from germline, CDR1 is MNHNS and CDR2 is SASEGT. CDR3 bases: TGTGCCAGCAACCCGACAGGGAATCAGCCCCAGCATTTT. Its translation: CASNPTGNQPQHF.

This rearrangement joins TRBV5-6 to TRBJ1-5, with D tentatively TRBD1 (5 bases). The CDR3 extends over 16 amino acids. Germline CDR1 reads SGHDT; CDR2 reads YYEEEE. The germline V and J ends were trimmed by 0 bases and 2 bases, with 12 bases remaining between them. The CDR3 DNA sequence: TGTGCCAGCAGCTTGGCTAAGGGGCTTGGCAATCAGCCCCAGCATTTT. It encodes CASSLAKGLGNQPQHF.

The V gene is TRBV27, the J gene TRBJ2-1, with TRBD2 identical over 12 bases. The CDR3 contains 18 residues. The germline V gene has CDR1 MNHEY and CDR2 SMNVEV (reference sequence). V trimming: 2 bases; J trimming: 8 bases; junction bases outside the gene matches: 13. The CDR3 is CASSLGLAGGDTSHEQFF. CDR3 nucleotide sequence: TGTGCCAGCAGTTTAGGTCTAGCGGGAGGGGACACCTCCCATGAGCAGTTCTTC.

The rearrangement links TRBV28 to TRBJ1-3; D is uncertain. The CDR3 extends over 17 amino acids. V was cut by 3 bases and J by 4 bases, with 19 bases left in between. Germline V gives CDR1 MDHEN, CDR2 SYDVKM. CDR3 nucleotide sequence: TGTGCCAGCAGTTTTGTAAGTGGGCCGGTGCCGGGAAACACCATATATTTT. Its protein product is CASSFVSGPVPGNTIYF.

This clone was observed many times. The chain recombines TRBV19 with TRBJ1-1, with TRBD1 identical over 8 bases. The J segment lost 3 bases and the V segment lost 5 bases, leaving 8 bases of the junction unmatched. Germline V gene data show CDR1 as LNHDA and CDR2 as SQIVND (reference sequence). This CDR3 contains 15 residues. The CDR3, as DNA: TGTGCCAGTAGTCGCTGGACAGGGCGGGACACTGAAGCTTTCTTT. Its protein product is CASSRWTGRDTEAFF.

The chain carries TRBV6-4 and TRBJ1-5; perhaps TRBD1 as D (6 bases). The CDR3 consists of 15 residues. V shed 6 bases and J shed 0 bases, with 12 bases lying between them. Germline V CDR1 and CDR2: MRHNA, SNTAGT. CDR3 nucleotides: TGTGCCAGCAGGATGGACAGTGCTAGCAATCAGCCCCAGCATTTT. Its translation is CASRMDSASNQPQHF.

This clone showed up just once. CDR3 DNA sequence: TGTGCCAGCAGTTCGGGATCCGGGACAGCCTACGAGCAGTACTTC. Translating it yields CASSSGSGTAYEQYF. The J gene is TRBJ2-7, the V gene TRBV27; 7 nucleotides line up with TRBD1. The J segment lost 2 bases and the V segment lost 4 bases, leaving 8 bases of the junction unmatched. The CDR3 has 15 residues. Per the germline V gene, CDR1 is MNHEY and CDR2 is SMNVEV (reference sequence).

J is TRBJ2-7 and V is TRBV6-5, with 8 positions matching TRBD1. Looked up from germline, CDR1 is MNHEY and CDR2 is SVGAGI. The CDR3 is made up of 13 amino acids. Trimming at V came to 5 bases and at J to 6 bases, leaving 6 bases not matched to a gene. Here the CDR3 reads CASSRQGPGEQYF. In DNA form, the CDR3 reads TGTGCCAGCAGTAGACAGGGGCCAGGCGAGCAGTACTTC.

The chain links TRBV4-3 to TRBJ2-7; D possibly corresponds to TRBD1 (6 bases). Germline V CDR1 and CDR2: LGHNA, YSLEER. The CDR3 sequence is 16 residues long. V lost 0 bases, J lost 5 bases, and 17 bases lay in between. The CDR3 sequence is CASSQDHQGINNEQYF. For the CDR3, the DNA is TGCGCCAGCAGCCAAGATCATCAGGGGATAAACAACGAGCAGTACTTC.

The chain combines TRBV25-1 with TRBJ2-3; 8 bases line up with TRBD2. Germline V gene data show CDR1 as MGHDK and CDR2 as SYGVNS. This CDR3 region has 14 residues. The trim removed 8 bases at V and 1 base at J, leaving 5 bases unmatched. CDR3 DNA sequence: TGTGCCAGCGGCCCGGGGGGGCGCACAGATACGCAGTATTTT. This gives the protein CASGPGGRTDTQYF.

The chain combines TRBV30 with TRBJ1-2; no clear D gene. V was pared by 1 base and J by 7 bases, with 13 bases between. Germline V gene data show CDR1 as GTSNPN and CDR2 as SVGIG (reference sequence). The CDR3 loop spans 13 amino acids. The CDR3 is CAWSEEYVLGYTF. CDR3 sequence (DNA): TGTGCCTGGAGTGAGGAGTATGTGCTTGGCTACACCTTC.

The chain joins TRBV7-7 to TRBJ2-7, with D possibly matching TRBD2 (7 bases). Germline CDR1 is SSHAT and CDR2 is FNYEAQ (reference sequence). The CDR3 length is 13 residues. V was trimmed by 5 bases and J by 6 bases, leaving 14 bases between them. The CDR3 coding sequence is TGTGCCAGCAGCACGGGGGAGGGGGTCGAGCAGTACTTC. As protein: CASSTGEGVEQYF.

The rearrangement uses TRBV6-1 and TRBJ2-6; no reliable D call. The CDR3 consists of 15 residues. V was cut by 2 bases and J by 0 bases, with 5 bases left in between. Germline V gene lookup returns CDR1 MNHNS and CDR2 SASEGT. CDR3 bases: TGTGCCAGCAGTGAATCGAGCTCTGGGGCCAACGTCCTGACTTTC. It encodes CASSESSSGANVLTF.

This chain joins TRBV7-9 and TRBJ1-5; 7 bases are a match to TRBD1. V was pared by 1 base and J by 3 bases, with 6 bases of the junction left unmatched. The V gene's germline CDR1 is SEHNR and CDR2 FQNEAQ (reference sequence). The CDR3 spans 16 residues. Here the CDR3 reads CASSLGAGGNNQPQHF. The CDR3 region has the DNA TGTGCCAGCAGCTTAGGAGCAGGGGGGAACAATCAGCCCCAGCATTTT. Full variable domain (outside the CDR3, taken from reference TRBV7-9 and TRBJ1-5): DTGVSQNPRHKITKRGQNVTFRCDPISEHNRLYWYRQTLGQGPEFLTYFQNEAQLEKSRLLSDRFSAERPKGSFSTLEIQRTEQGDSAMYLCASSLGAGGNNQPQHFGDGTRLSIL.

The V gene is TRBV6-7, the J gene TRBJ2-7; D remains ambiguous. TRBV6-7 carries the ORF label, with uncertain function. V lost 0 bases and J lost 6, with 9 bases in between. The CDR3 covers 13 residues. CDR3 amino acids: CASSYSGDSEQYF. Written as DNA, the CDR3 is TGTGCCAGCAGTTACTCCGGAGATAGCGAGCAGTACTTC.

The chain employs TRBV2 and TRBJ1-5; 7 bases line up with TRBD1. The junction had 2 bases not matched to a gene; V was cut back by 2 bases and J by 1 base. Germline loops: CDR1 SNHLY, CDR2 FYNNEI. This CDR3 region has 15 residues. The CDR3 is CASSERGLSNQPQHF. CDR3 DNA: TGTGCCAGCAGTGAAAGGGGGCTAAGCAATCAGCCCCAGCATTTT.

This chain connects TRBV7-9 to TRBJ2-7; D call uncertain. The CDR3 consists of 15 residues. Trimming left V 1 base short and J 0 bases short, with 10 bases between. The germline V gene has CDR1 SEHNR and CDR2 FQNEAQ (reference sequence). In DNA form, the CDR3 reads TGTGCCAGCAGCTTAGAGCTCCAAACCTCCTACGAGCAGTACTTC. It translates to CASSLELQTSYEQYF. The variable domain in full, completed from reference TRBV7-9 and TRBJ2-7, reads DTGVSQNPRHKITKRGQNVTFRCDPISEHNRLYWYRQTLGQGPEFLTYFQNEAQLEKSRLLSDRFSAERPKGSFSTLEIQRTEQGDSAMYLCASSLELQTSYEQYFGPGTRLTVT.

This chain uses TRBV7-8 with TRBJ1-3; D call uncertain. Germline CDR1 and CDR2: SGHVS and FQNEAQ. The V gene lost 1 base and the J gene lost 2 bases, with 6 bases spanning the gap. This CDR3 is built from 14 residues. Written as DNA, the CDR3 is TGTGCCAGCAGCTTAGACGGGACTGGAAACACCATATATTTT. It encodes CASSLDGTGNTIYF.

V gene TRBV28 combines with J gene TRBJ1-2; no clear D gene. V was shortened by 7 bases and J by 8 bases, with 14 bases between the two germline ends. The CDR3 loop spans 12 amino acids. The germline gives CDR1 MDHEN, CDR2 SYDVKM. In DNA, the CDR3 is TGTGCCAGCAATATTAGTTTGAGGGGCTACACCTTC. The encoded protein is CASNISLRGYTF.

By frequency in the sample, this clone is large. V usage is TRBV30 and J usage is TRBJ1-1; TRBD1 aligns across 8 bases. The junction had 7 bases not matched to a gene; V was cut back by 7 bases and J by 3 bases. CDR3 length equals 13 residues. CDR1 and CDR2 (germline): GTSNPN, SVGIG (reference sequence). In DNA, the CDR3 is TGTGCCTCGGACAGGGAGCGGTACACTGAAGCTTTCTTT. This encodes CASDRERYTEAFF.

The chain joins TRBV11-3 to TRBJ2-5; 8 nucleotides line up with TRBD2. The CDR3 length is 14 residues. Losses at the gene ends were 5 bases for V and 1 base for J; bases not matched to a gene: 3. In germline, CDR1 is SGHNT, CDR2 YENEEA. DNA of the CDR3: TGTGCCAGCAGCCATCGGGGGGGCCAAGAGACCCAGTACTTC. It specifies CASSHRGGQETQYF.

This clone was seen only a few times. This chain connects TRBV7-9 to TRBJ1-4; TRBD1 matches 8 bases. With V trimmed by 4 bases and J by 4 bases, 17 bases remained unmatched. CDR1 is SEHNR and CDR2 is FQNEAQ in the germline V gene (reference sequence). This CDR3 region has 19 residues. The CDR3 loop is CASSSVIFRQGTHNEKLFF. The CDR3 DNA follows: TGTGCCAGCAGCTCCGTCATCTTCCGACAGGGGACTCATAATGAAAAACTGTTTTTT.

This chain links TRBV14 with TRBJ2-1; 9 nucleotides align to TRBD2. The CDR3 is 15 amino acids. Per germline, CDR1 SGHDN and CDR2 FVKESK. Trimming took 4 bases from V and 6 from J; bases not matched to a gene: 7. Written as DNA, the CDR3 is TGTGCCAGCAGCCTTTGGCGGGGGGGGTCCAATGAGCAGTTCTTC. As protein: CASSLWRGGSNEQFF.

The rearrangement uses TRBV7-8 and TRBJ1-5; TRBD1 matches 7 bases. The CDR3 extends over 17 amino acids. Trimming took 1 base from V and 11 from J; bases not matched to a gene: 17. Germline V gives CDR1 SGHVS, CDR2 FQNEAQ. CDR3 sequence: CASSLGYRGSRHSAQHF. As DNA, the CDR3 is TGTGCCAGCAGCTTAGGATACAGGGGCTCCAGACATTCGGCCCAGCATTTT.

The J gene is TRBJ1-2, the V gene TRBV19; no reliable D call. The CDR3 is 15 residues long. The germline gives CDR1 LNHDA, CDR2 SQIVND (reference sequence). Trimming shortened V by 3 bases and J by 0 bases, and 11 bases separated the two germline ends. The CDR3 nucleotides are TGTGCCAGTAGTATGAGCCAGCTAGCTAACTATGGCTACACCTTC. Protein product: CASSMSQLANYGYTF.